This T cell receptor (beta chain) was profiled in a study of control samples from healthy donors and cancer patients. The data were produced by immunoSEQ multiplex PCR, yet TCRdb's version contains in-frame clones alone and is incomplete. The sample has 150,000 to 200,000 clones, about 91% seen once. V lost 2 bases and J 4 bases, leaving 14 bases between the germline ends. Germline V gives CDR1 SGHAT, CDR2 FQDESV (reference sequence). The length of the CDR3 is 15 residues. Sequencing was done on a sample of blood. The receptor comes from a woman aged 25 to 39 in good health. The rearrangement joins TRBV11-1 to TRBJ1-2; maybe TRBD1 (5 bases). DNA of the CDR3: TGTGCCAGCAGCTTAAGAGGGGACCCAGTCTATGGCTACACCTTC. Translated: CASSLRGDPVYGYTF.